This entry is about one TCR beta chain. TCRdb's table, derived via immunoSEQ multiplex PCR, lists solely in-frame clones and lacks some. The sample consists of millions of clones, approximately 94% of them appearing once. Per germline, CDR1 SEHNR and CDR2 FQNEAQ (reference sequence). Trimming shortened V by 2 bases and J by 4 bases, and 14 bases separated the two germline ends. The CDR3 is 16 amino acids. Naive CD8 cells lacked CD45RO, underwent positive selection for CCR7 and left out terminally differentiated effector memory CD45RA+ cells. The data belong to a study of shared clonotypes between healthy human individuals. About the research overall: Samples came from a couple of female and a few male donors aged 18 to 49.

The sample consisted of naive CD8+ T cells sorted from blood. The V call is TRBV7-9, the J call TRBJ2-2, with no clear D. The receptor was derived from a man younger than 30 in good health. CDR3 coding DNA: TGTGCCAGCAGCTTACAAGAGAGGCAGAGCACCGGGGAGCTGTTTTTT. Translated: CASSLQERQSTGELFF.